The rows below give T cell receptor beta chains drawn from one sample of a study of blood T cell repertoires in COVID-19. Produced via immunoSEQ multiplex PCR; TCRdb's table is partial and in-frame only. The repertoire includes roughly 250,000 clones, 88% of them detected once, and about 0.8% sits in the top ten. Sequenced input: peripheral blood. Receptors originate from a woman aged 25-40 years with acute or convalescent COVID-19. The CDR3 runs from the conserved cysteine through the conserved F or W. A D gene is named only where the DNA matches it firmly. Only part of the rows carry a size: once, few, many, or a class if the clone is expanded.

d_gene	v_gene	abundance	j_gene	CDR3aa
NA	TRBV12-5	NA	TRBJ2-3	CASGLQVSTDTQYF
NA	TRBV4-1	few	TRBJ1-3	CASSQGSRGNTIYF
TRBD1	TRBV2	NA	TRBJ1-2	CASLRDRGLDNYGYTF
TRBD1	TRBV15	NA	TRBJ1-2	CATSRNPEGARGYTF
NA	TRBV27	NA	TRBJ1-5	CASSLSWQDQPQHF
NA	TRBV29-1	NA	TRBJ1-2	CSVGPRSNYGYTF
NA	TRBV7-6	NA	TRBJ2-5	CASSLGGPQETQYF
NA	TRBV5-4	NA	TRBJ2-7	CASSYTPKSYEQYF
NA	TRBV18	NA	TRBJ1-1	CASSHSGTIQKSNTEAFF
TRBD2	TRBV5-1	NA	TRBJ2-2	CASSSLTSGRSGGELFF
NA	TRBV5-1	NA	TRBJ2-7	CASSSQRGAHEQYF
TRBD1	TRBV9	many	TRBJ2-7	CASSVEDRGYEQYF
TRBD1	TRBV7-9	NA	TRBJ1-1	CASSSQKSTGGWTEAFF
NA	TRBV19	NA	TRBJ2-3	CASSYVGAGDTQYF
TRBD1	TRBV5-8	NA	TRBJ1-1	CASSPGQGQPVPEAFF
NA	TRBV12-1	NA	TRBJ2-3	CASSFGTSRVPTDTQYF
NA	TRBV27	NA	TRBJ1-5	CASSLSAGLLRNQPQHF
TRBD1	TRBV13	NA	TRBJ1-5	CASSLGGQRFEPQHF
TRBD2	TRBV4-1	NA	TRBJ2-5	CASSQVGASGPFGETQYF
NA	TRBV4-2	NA	TRBJ1-1	CASSPTGRVEAFF
TRBD1	TRBV7-6	NA	TRBJ1-1	CASSPGTGRAFF
TRBD1	TRBV6-1	NA	TRBJ2-7	CASSEGTGSSYEQYF
NA	TRBV4-1	NA	TRBJ1-5	CASSQDMGASQPQHF
NA	TRBV5-1	NA	TRBJ1-5	CASSYMGGNQPQHF
TRBD1	TRBV10-2	few	TRBJ2-2	CASRDRGRGELFF
NA	TRBV13	NA	TRBJ1-3	CASSIRTGYGNTIYF
TRBD1	TRBV18	NA	TRBJ2-3	CASSQRQGRADTQYF
NA	TRBV3-1/TRBV3-2	NA	TRBJ2-7	CASSQELGPGAHEQYF
TRBD2	TRBV25-1	NA	TRBJ2-5	CASRGGGRAVETQYF
TRBD1	TRBV23-1	NA	TRBJ2-1	CASSRIDLSGTGVDSTGLYNEQFF
NA	TRBV6-2/TRBV6-3	NA	TRBJ1-2	CASSYWRGEGYGYTF
NA	TRBV16	NA	TRBJ2-2	CASSPRSNTGELFF
NA	TRBV30	NA	TRBJ1-5	CAWDSGHNQPQHF